This T cell receptor beta chain was retrieved from a study of OX40 agonist ivuxolimab in advanced cancers. Whole-study context: Averaging roughly 60 years in age, with a range of roughly 23 to 80, the cohort was about 86% male. Partial responses were recorded for three patients, including one with hepatocellular carcinoma and two with cutaneous melanoma. Study results and caveats: It was also the case that some nonresponders had low normalized T-cell clonal expansion.

The length of the CDR3 is 15 residues. The germline V and J ends were trimmed by 0 bases and 0 bases, with 10 bases remaining between them. The germline gives CDR1 SGHNT, CDR2 YYREEE (reference sequence). Autoimmune disease history or systemic immunosuppression led to patient exclusion. This clone was seen a single time. As yet, its antigen is unknown. Only in-frame clones appear in the TCRdb table, and some are missing; sequencing was by immunoSEQ multiplex PCR. The sample holds about 20,000 clones, 80% to 90% seen once. The sample was CD4+ or CD8+ T cells sorted from blood, taken in a trial of the OX40 agonist ivuxolimab. This TCR came from an adult with an advanced solid tumor such as melanoma, head and neck, liver or kidney cancer. The rearrangement links TRBV5-4 to TRBJ2-7; maybe TRBD1 (6 bases). The CDR3 loop is CASSLGQGTSYEQYF. The CDR3 bases are TGTGCCAGCAGCTTGGGTCAGGGGACCTCCTACGAGCAGTACTTC.